Shown below are 25 T cell receptor beta chains from a single sample sequenced in a study of T cells in Graves' hyperthyroidism and ophthalmopathy. Amplified TCR beta CDR3 regions derived from RNA transcripts. The HTBI set primed first-round TCR CDR3 RT-PCR. TCRdb re-called the multiplex PCR reads with MiXCR, one entry per CDR3 protein. The sample consists of around 720,000 distinct CDR3 sequences, approximately 40% of them appearing once. The sequenced sample consisted of blood. These receptors were collected from a woman aged 40 to 50 with Graves' hyperthyroidism.

This clonotype was recorded at least ten times. The rearrangement links TRBV12-3 or TRBV12-4 to TRBJ2-6, with 7 positions matching TRBD1. The CDR3 runs 15 residues. J lost 0 bases, V lost 4 bases, and 0 bases had no gene match. CDR3 sequence reads: CASSSGGSGANVLTF. In DNA form, the CDR3 reads TGTGCCAGCAGTTCAGGGGGCTCTGGGGCCAACGTCCTGACTTTC.

In this sample, this clonotype turned up once. A junction end diverges from the germline sequence, so it may reflect a read error. This chain links TRBV10-3 with TRBJ2-6; 9 bases match TRBD2. Per germline, CDR1 ENHRY and CDR2 SYGVKD. The CDR3 is 14 residues long. The CDR3 spells CLAGGNTGANVLTF. The CDR3, as DNA: TGCCTGGCGGGAGGGAACACCGGGGCCAACGTCCTGACTTTC.

This clonotype was seen ten or more times. A read error may produce the germline difference seen at one junction end. This chain connects TRBV29-1 to TRBJ2-7, with D perhaps being TRBD1 or TRBD2 (5 bases each). The CDR3 sequence is 13 residues long. The germline V gene encodes CDR1 SQVTM and CDR2 ANQGSEA. For the CDR3, the DNA is TGCAGCGTAGAAGGGGCAGGGCGGGACGAGCAGTACTTC. Translation: CSVEGAGRDEQYF.

This clonotype occurred many times. This rearrangement joins TRBV19 to TRBJ1-4; 7 bases match TRBD1. In germline, CDR1 is LNHDA, CDR2 SQIVND (reference sequence). The V segment lost 5 bases and the J segment 0 bases; nucleotides outside the gene matches: 3. CDR3 length equals 15 residues. In DNA form, the CDR3 reads TGTGCCAGTAGTGACACAGGGGCAACTAATGAAAAACTGTTTTTT. Its translation is CASSDTGATNEKLFF.

At least ten counts were recorded for this clonotype. The chain uses TRBV29-1 and TRBJ1-2; maybe TRBD1 (6 bases). Germline V lookup: CDR1 SQVTM, CDR2 ANQGSEA. The CDR3 covers 12 residues. V dropped 4 bases and J dropped 3 bases, with 9 bases sitting between them. CDR3 in amino acids: CSVVGQHYGYTF. The CDR3 DNA reads TGCAGCGTTGTAGGACAGCACTATGGCTACACCTTC.

This clonotype was seen at least ten times. The chain recombines TRBV20-1 with TRBJ2-5; maybe TRBD2 (6 bases). The CDR3 consists of 13 residues. Trimming removed 5 bases from V and 7 bases from J, with 17 bases in between. In germline, CDR1 is DFQATT, CDR2 SNEGSKA (reference sequence). For the CDR3, the DNA is TGCAGTGCTCATCGTGGGACTTCGGGGACCCAGTACTTC. Protein: CSAHRGTSGTQYF.

The V and J genes are TRBV10-3 and TRBJ2-5, with D perhaps TRBD1 (5 bases). With 0 bases removed from V and 2 bases from J, the gap between germline ends came to 13 bases. Germline-derived CDR1 and CDR2 are ENHRY and SYGVKD. The length of the CDR3 is 16 residues. CDR3 sequence reads: CAISESKAGRQETQYF. The CDR3 DNA reads as TGTGCCATCAGTGAGTCGAAAGCAGGGCGGCAAGAGACCCAGTACTTC.

At least ten counts were recorded for this clonotype. V gene TRBV5-6 combines with J gene TRBJ1-2; 7 nucleotides line up with TRBD1. The ends lost 4 bases at V and 3 bases at J; junction bases unmatched: 6. The CDR3 runs 14 residues. Germline CDR1 and CDR2: SGHDT and YYEEEE. CDR3 DNA sequence: TGTGCCAGCAGCCTCAGACAGGGCCACTATGGCTACACCTTC. Residues: CASSLRQGHYGYTF. Complete variable domain (other parts from reference TRBV5-6 and TRBJ1-2): DAGVTQSPTHLIKTRGQQVTLRCSPKSGHDTVSWYQQALGQGPQFIFQYYEEEERQRGNFPDRFSGHQFPNYSSELNVNALLLGDSALYLCASSLRQGHYGYTFGSGTRLTVV.

This clonotype was counted ten times or more. The chain joins TRBV6-6 to TRBJ1-1; TRBD1 might be the D (5 bases). Germline lookup yields CDR1 MNHNY and CDR2 SVGAGI (reference sequence). CDR3 length: 13 amino acids. The ends were cut back, 8 bases at V and 2 bases at J, with 12 bases in the middle. In DNA form, the CDR3 reads TGTGCCAGCGTCTTGGGACCCAACACTGAAGCTTTCTTT. It specifies CASVLGPNTEAFF.

At least ten counts were recorded for this clonotype. The chain joins TRBV6-5 to TRBJ2-7; TRBD1 matches at 7 bases. In germline, CDR1 is MNHEY, CDR2 SVGAGI. V shed 4 bases and J 2 bases; nucleotides not matched to a gene: 5. This CDR3 is 14 amino acids long. Here the CDR3 DNA reads TGTGCCAGCAGTTGGCAGGGACAGCCCTACGAGCAGTACTTC. It yields the protein CASSWQGQPYEQYF.

Comment on this clonotype: A much larger clonotype is one base distant, so this may be a read error. V and J are TRBV24-1 and TRBJ1-2; tentative D call: TRBD1 (6 bases). The length of the CDR3 is 12 residues. The V gene's germline CDR1 is KGHDR and CDR2 SFDVKD. The CDR3 loop is CATSDNRVGCTF. The CDR3, as DNA: TGTGCCACCAGTGACAACAGGGTTGGCTGCACCTTC.

This clonotype occurred many times. J is TRBJ2-7 and V is TRBV15, with no clear D. Trimming took off 3 bases at V and 6 bases at J, with 12 bases between the two ends. Germline V lookup: CDR1 LNHNV, CDR2 YYDKDF (reference sequence). The CDR3 has 13 residues. CDR3 protein: CATSRDGFVEQYF. DNA of the CDR3: TGTGCCACCAGCAGGGACGGGTTCGTCGAGCAGTACTTC.

This clonotype was observed a handful of times. The rearrangement links TRBV7-3 to TRBJ2-5; D could derive from TRBD1 or TRBD2 (5 bases each). V shed 6 bases and J shed 5 bases, with 13 bases lying between them. The CDR3 is 13 amino acids. The germline gives CDR1 SGHTA, CDR2 FQGTGA. CDR3 sequence reads: CASSWGWGETQYF. CDR3 in DNA: TGTGCCAGCAGTTGGGGATGGGGGGAGACCCAGTACTTC. Combining the CDR3 with reference TRBV7-3 and TRBJ2-5 gives the whole variable domain GAGVSQTPSNKVTEKGKYVELRCDPISGHTALYWYRQSLGQGPEFLIYFQGTGAADDSGLPNDRFFAVRPEGSVSTLKIQRTERGDSAVYLCASSWGWGETQYFGPGTRLLVL.

Notes on this clonotype: One junction end does not reproduce the germline sequence, and a read error may be involved. The chain recombines TRBV5-1 with TRBJ1-6; 7 bases map to TRBD1. This CDR3 is built from 17 residues. Germline CDR1 is SGHRS and CDR2 is YFSETQ. The CDR3: CASSQGGRYKDNSPLHF. The DNA of the CDR3 is TGTGCCAGCAGCCAAGGGGGCAGGTACAAGGATAATTCACCCCTCCACTTT.

The chain couples TRBV6-5 to TRBJ1-5; no clear D. Germline assignment: CDR1 MNHEY and CDR2 SVGAGI. The V end was cut by 2 bases, the J end by 3 bases, with 8 bases between. The CDR3 is made up of 14 amino acids. CDR3 bases: TGTGCCAGCAGTTACGATCTCTCCAATCAGCCCCAGCATTTT. Translation gives CASSYDLSNQPQHF.

This clonotype was seen at least ten times. This chain's CDR3 is CASSQGQGSLSYEQYF. CDR3 nucleotide sequence: TGTGCCAGCAGCCAAGGACAGGGGAGTCTCTCCTACGAGCAGTACTTC. This chain links TRBV7-8 with TRBJ2-7; 9 bases are shared with TRBD1. The CDR3 contains 16 residues. J gave up 0 bases and V 5 bases, and 8 bases lay outside the gene matches. From germline, CDR1 is SGHVS and CDR2 FQNEAQ.

This clonotype occurred many times. J is TRBJ1-2 and V is TRBV29-1; D gene ambiguous. V was shortened by 6 bases and J by 4 bases, with 18 bases between the two germline ends. The CDR3 length is 14 residues. Per germline, CDR1 SQVTM and CDR2 ANQGSEA. CDR3 amino acids: CSVSMVSDFYGYTF. For the CDR3, the DNA is TGCAGCGTGTCTATGGTATCTGATTTCTATGGCTACACCTTC.

This clonotype was observed a handful of times. The chain combines TRBV28 with TRBJ1-2; D is unresolved. Trimming took off 8 bases at V and 7 bases at J, with 17 bases between the two ends. CDR3 length equals 13 residues. From germline, CDR1 is MDHEN and CDR2 SYDVKM. Here the CDR3 reads CASSEQVVGGYTF. DNA of the CDR3: TGTGCCAGCTCCGAGCAGGTTGTCGGTGGCTACACCTTC.

The chain employs TRBV7-9 and TRBJ2-7; 7 positions agree with TRBD1. Unmatched junction bases numbered 7, after V lost 7 bases and J lost 7 bases. Germline V CDR1 and CDR2: SEHNR, FQNEAQ (reference sequence). CDR3 length: 12 amino acids. CDR3 residues: CASTTGEWEQYF. CDR3 in DNA: TGTGCCAGCACTACAGGGGAATGGGAGCAGTACTTC.

In this sample, this clonotype turned up a few times. The chain links TRBV19 to TRBJ1-5, with 9 nucleotides matching TRBD1. Looked up from germline, CDR1 is LNHDA and CDR2 is SQIVND (reference sequence). J lost 3 bases, V lost 9 bases, and 9 bases had no gene match. CDR3 length equals 15 residues. The CDR3 is CASSVTGGSNQPQHF. CDR3 sequence (DNA): TGTGCCAGCAGTGTCACAGGGGGCTCCAATCAGCCCCAGCATTTT. Looking up the rest from reference TRBV19 and TRBJ1-5 gives the full variable domain: DGGITQSPKYLFRKEGQNVTLSCEQNLNHDAMYWYRQDPGQGLRLIYYSQIVNDFQKGDIAEGYSVSREKKESFPLTVTSAQKNPTAFYLCASSVTGGSNQPQHFGDGTRLSIL.

V and J are TRBV3-1 and TRBJ2-2; D possibly corresponds to TRBD2 (7 bases). Germline-derived CDR1 and CDR2 are LGHDT and YNNKEL (reference sequence). This CDR3 is 15 amino acids long. With 7 bases removed from V and 2 bases from J, the gap between germline ends came to 14 bases. CDR3: CASTVGGANTGELFF. In nucleotides, the CDR3 is TGTGCCAGCACCGTGGGGGGGGCTAACACCGGGGAGCTGTTTTTT.

This sequence joins TRBV7-2 and TRBJ2-6, with 7 bases that match TRBD1. The CDR3 runs to 16 residues. CDR1 SGHTA and CDR2 FQGNSA come from the germline V gene. The junction had 7 bases not matched to a gene; V was cut back by 6 bases and J by 2 bases. The CDR3 protein is CASSRGGAAGANVLTF. Written as DNA, the CDR3 is TGTGCCAGCAGTAGAGGGGGCGCCGCTGGGGCCAACGTCCTGACTTTC.

This clonotype was recorded a few times. The chain couples TRBV11-2 to TRBJ1-5; TRBD1 agrees at 8 bases. The trim removed 5 bases at V and 5 bases at J, leaving 17 bases unmatched. Per germline, CDR1 SGHAT and CDR2 FQNNGV. This CDR3 has 18 amino acids. The CDR3 loop is CASSTSDRAGIRDQPQHF. CDR3 coding DNA: TGTGCCAGCAGCACGTCGGACAGGGCCGGAATACGAGATCAGCCCCAGCATTTT.

The chain joins TRBV11-1 to TRBJ2-7; D not resolved. The CDR3 is made up of 14 amino acids. Between the trimmed V and J ends, which lost 4 bases and 1 base, there was a span of 11 bases. The germline V gene has CDR1 SGHAT and CDR2 FQDESV (reference sequence). CDR3 sequence reads: CASSSSISSYEQYF. In nucleotides, the CDR3 is TGTGCCAGCAGCTCGTCGATTAGTTCCTACGAGCAGTACTTC.

The chain is built from TRBV9 and TRBJ2-5; a possible D gene is TRBD1 (6 bases). The CDR3 runs 13 residues. The ends were cut back, 4 bases at V and 7 bases at J, with 14 bases in the middle. Germline loops: CDR1 SGDLS, CDR2 YYNGEE. The CDR3 bases are TGTGCCAGCAGCAAAGGGGGTACAGGGACCCAGTACTTC. Protein product: CASSKGGTGTQYF.